This T cell receptor beta chain originates from a study of beta chain features in type 1 diabetes. Notes on the study in general: The influence of HLA type on TCRB rearrangement stayed undetermined. More deletions and fewer insertions at VDJ junctions were found in patients with type 1 diabetes. Shorter templates may be favored by PCR, equally so in patients and controls. An over-representation of cells with high TCR expression could result from cDNA sequencing.

The entirety of the isolated RNA underwent reverse transcription, so expressed TCRB transcripts were sequenced. Profiled with immunoSEQ multiplex PCR; TCRdb holds only in-frame clones, not every one. The repertoire holds under 400,000 clones, with roughly 13% as singletons. Concerning this clone: Its specificity is unknown. The junction departs from germline at one end; a sequencing error may be responsible.

Germline V lookup: CDR1 MDHEN, CDR2 SYDVKM. The CDR3 runs to 12 residues. The source is a man aged 18-30 years in good health. Sequenced sample: naive CD4+ T cells from blood. This rearrangement joins TRBV28 to TRBJ1-2, with D tentatively TRBD1 (5 bases). Written as DNA, the CDR3 is TGTGCCAGCAGTTCCCGTCCAGGGTTACTATCCTTC. Amino acids: CASSSRPGLLSF.